Below are 29 T cell receptor beta chains sequenced from a single sample in a study of early T cells in non-severe SARS-CoV-2 infection. TCRdb re-derived calls from the 5' RACE reads in MiXCR, one entry per CDR3 protein. Of about 83,000 distinct CDR3 sequences detected, around 9.3% appear once; the ten largest clones hold around 8%. The sample consisted of whole blood, taken at baseline. All receptors derive from an adult who was a healthcare worker with PCR-confirmed SARS-CoV-2 infection or an uninfected control (not recorded which).

CDR3 sequence (DNA): TGTGCCAGTACCCAGCGCCCTTGGGAGACCCAGTACTTC. Its translation is CASTQRPWETQYF. The chain recombines TRBV19 with TRBJ2-5; D gene ambiguous. CDR1 LNHDA and CDR2 SQIVND come from the germline V gene (reference sequence). This CDR3 contains 13 residues. Deletions cut 7 bases from V and 5 bases from J, with 14 bases between.

In this sample, this clonotype turned up many times. V and J are TRBV7-2 and TRBJ2-1, with 11 bases matching TRBD2. The J segment lost 2 bases and the V segment lost 4 bases, leaving 10 bases of the junction unmatched. The germline V gene has CDR1 SGHTA and CDR2 FQGNSA. The CDR3 runs to 18 residues. The CDR3 spells CASSSGPPGLAAYNEQFF. The CDR3 coding sequence is TGTGCCAGCAGCTCAGGCCCCCCGGGACTAGCGGCCTACAATGAGCAGTTCTTC.

The chain uses TRBV4-1 and TRBJ2-1, with D perhaps matching TRBD2 (6 bases). The V end was cut by 1 base, the J end by 6 bases, with 19 bases between. The germline gives CDR1 MGHRA, CDR2 YSYEKL. This CDR3 spans 17 amino acids. CDR3 in DNA: TGCGCCAGCAGCCAAGGGCCCACTAGCCCTGTCGGCAATGAGCAGTTCTTC. Amino acids: CASSQGPTSPVGNEQFF.

This sequence joins TRBV10-3 and TRBJ1-2, with D tentatively TRBD1 (5 bases). From germline, CDR1 is ENHRY and CDR2 SYGVKD. This CDR3 spans 13 amino acids. Trimming removed 6 bases at V and 4 bases at J, with 12 bases between. The CDR3 DNA reads as TGTGCCATCAGCGGGGGAGGGCCCTATGGCTACACCTTC. Translated, it gives CAISGGGPYGYTF.

This clonotype was seen ten or more times. The chain combines TRBV7-9 with TRBJ2-1; D is perhaps TRBD2 (5 bases). CDR1 is SEHNR, CDR2 FQNEAQ, per germline (reference sequence). The CDR3 runs to 11 residues. V lost 3 bases, J lost 15 bases, and 12 bases lay in between. The CDR3 loop reads CASSFSLGPFF. Here the CDR3 DNA reads TGTGCCAGCAGCTTCTCACTAGGGCCGTTCTTC.

This clonotype was seen a handful of times. V gene TRBV12-3 or TRBV12-4 combines with J gene TRBJ1-1; D gene uncertain. Trimming shortened V by 8 bases and J by 0 bases, and 10 bases separated the two germline ends. The CDR3 runs 13 residues. The CDR3 protein is CASVAGLNTEAFF. The CDR3 DNA sequence: TGTGCCAGCGTCGCCGGATTGAACACTGAAGCTTTCTTT.

This clonotype was counted at least ten times. The genes are TRBV10-3 and TRBJ2-3; 9 bases match TRBD2. The germline V gene has CDR1 ENHRY and CDR2 SYGVKD. The V and J ends lost 3 bases and 3 bases, in that order; junction bases with no gene match: 7. The CDR3 runs 16 residues. The chain's CDR3 is CAISEGSAGGTDTQYF. DNA for the CDR3: TGTGCCATCAGTGAAGGCTCGGCGGGAGGGACAGATACGCAGTATTTT.

The chain joins TRBV20-1 to TRBJ2-5; 8 nucleotides agree with TRBD1. The germline V gene has CDR1 DFQATT and CDR2 SNEGSKA (reference sequence). This CDR3 has 13 residues. V shed 5 bases and J 2 bases; nucleotides not matched to a gene: 4. The CDR3, as DNA: TGCAGTGCTCCCGACAGGGGACAAGAGACCCAGTACTTC. As protein: CSAPDRGQETQYF.

This clonotype was recorded at least ten times. This rearrangement joins TRBV7-9 to TRBJ2-1, with 8 bases lining up with TRBD2. Germline V gene sequence: CDR1 SEHNR, CDR2 FQNEAQ (reference sequence). The CDR3 consists of 15 residues. After removal of 5 bases from V and 3 bases from J, the junction contained 6 bases not matched to a gene. The CDR3 here is CASSTERGIYNEQFF. The DNA of the CDR3 is TGTGCCAGCAGCACCGAGCGGGGGATCTACAATGAGCAGTTCTTC.

V usage is TRBV7-9 and J usage is TRBJ1-2; unclear D gene. The CDR3 covers 11 residues. V shed 5 bases and J shed 8 bases, with 9 bases lying between them. The V gene's germline CDR1 is SEHNR and CDR2 FQNEAQ (reference sequence). CDR3 protein: CASSPASGYTF. CDR3 bases: TGTGCCAGCAGCCCCGCTAGCGGCTACACCTTC.

This clonotype has more than one count but fewer than ten. The chain has TRBV5-1 and TRBJ2-1; 8 bases fit TRBD2. Looked up from germline, CDR1 is SGHRS and CDR2 is YFSETQ. J was trimmed by 9 bases and V by 0 bases; bases with no gene match: 8. The CDR3 is made up of 15 amino acids. The CDR3 coding sequence is TGCGCCAGCAGCTTGGTTGCGGGAGGTAACCGTGAGCAGTTCTTC. As protein: CASSLVAGGNREQFF. Variable domain in full (rest from reference TRBV5-1 and TRBJ2-1): KAGVTQTPRYLIKTRGQQVTLSCSPISGHRSVSWYQQTPGQGLQFLFEYFSETQRNKGNFPGRFSGRQFSNSRSEMNVSTLELGDSALYLCASSLVAGGNREQFFGPGTRLTVL.

This clonotype was seen only a few times. The CDR3 region has the DNA TGCAGTCGCCGGGCGATATCGATGAATGAGCAGTTCTTC. This encodes CSRRAISMNEQFF. This sequence joins TRBV20-1 and TRBJ2-1; D not resolved. This CDR3 contains 13 residues. Trimming pared 8 bases from V and 7 bases from J, leaving 18 bases between. CDR1 DFQATT and CDR2 SNEGSKA come from the germline V gene (reference sequence).

The CDR3 DNA is TGTGCCAGCAGCCGGGGCCTAGCGACCTACGAGCAGTACTTC. Translation: CASSRGLATYEQYF. This chain connects TRBV5-6 to TRBJ2-7; weak D call: TRBD2 (6 bases). Trimming pared 4 bases from V and 2 bases from J, leaving 13 bases between. The CDR3 covers 14 residues. Per germline, CDR1 SGHDT and CDR2 YYEEEE. Combining the CDR3 with reference TRBV5-6 and TRBJ2-7 gives the whole variable domain DAGVTQSPTHLIKTRGQQVTLRCSPKSGHDTVSWYQQALGQGPQFIFQYYEEEERQRGNFPDRFSGHQFPNYSSELNVNALLLGDSALYLCASSRGLATYEQYFGPGTRLTVT.

This clonotype was seen more than once but under ten times. J is TRBJ2-2 and V is TRBV3-1; tentative D call: TRBD2 (5 bases). V was pared by 3 bases and J by 8 bases, with 13 bases between. Looked up from germline, CDR1 is LGHDT and CDR2 is YNNKEL (reference sequence). This CDR3 has 14 amino acids. The DNA of the CDR3 is TGTGCCAGCAGCCACAGCGGCAGAGGAGGGGAGCTGTTTTTT. Its protein product is CASSHSGRGGELFF.

There are a few counts of this clonotype. The chain combines TRBV15 with TRBJ2-5; 8 bases are shared with TRBD2. Germline CDR1 and CDR2: LNHNV and YYDKDF (reference sequence). With 3 bases clipped from V and 4 bases from J, the junction kept 7 bases outside the gene matches. This CDR3 comprises 15 residues. For the CDR3, the DNA is TGTGCCACCAGCAGTGATGGACTAGCCCGAGAGACCCAGTACTTC. Protein: CATSSDGLARETQYF.

There are a few counts of this clonotype. J is TRBJ1-1 and V is TRBV5-1, with 9 positions matching TRBD1. V lost 4 bases to trimming and J lost 4 bases; unmatched junction nucleotides: 8. The CDR3 length is 15 residues. Germline CDR1 reads SGHRS; CDR2 reads YFSETQ. The CDR3 sequence is CASSPRTGEITEAFF. In DNA, the CDR3 is TGCGCCAGCAGCCCTAGGACAGGGGAGATCACTGAAGCTTTCTTT. Supplemented by reference TRBV5-1 and TRBJ1-1, the full variable domain reads KAGVTQTPRYLIKTRGQQVTLSCSPISGHRSVSWYQQTPGQGLQFLFEYFSETQRNKGNFPGRFSGRQFSNSRSEMNVSTLELGDSALYLCASSPRTGEITEAFFGQGTRLTVV.

This clonotype was seen only a few times. V gene TRBV29-1 combines with J gene TRBJ1-4; D is possibly TRBD1 (5 bases). Trimming removed 7 bases at V and 7 bases at J, with 13 bases between. This CDR3 spans 12 amino acids. Per germline, CDR1 SQVTM and CDR2 ANQGSEA. The DNA for the CDR3 is TGCAGCGCCGGCTGGACACTTGAAAAACTGTTTTTT. Amino acid sequence: CSAGWTLEKLFF.

Only a few counts were recorded for this clonotype. The chain couples TRBV4-1 to TRBJ2-2; a possible D gene is TRBD1 (6 bases). CDR1 and CDR2 (germline): MGHRA, YSYEKL. V was trimmed by 2 bases and J by 9 bases, leaving 13 bases between them. The CDR3 is 14 amino acids. The CDR3 region is CASSQKGGGWELFF. CDR3 nucleotides: TGCGCCAGCAGCCAAAAAGGGGGTGGCTGGGAGCTGTTTTTT.

The V and J genes are TRBV7-9 and TRBJ2-7, with D possibly TRBD1 on 7 matching bases. V lost 5 bases and J 7 bases, leaving 27 bases between the germline ends. Germline CDR1 is SEHNR and CDR2 is FQNEAQ (reference sequence). This CDR3 is built from 17 residues. The CDR3 sequence: CASSLPLPTGKAGEQYF. DNA of the CDR3: TGTGCCAGCAGCCTACCCCTCCCGACAGGGAAGGCGGGGGAGCAGTACTTC.

There are a few counts of this clonotype. V usage is TRBV7-2 and J usage is TRBJ2-5; 7 bases match TRBD1. In germline, CDR1 is SGHTA, CDR2 FQGNSA. This CDR3 is built from 14 residues. V was clipped by 5 bases and J by 5 bases; unmatched bases: 8. The CDR3 DNA sequence: TGTGCCAGCAGCATACAGGGGATTTGGGAGACCCAGTACTTC. This translates into CASSIQGIWETQYF. The variable domain in full, with the rest retrieved from reference TRBV7-2 and TRBJ2-5, is GAGVSQSPSNKVTEKGKDVELRCDPISGHTALYWYRQSLGQGLEFLIYFQGNSAPDKSGLPSDRFSAERTGGSVSTLTIQRTQQEDSAVYLCASSIQGIWETQYFGPGTRLLVL.

This clonotype has a handful of counts. The rearrangement joins TRBV20-1 to TRBJ1-5; no clear D. Between the trimmed V and J ends, which lost 3 bases and 2 bases, there was a span of 5 bases. The CDR3 sequence is 12 residues long. Germline assignment: CDR1 DFQATT and CDR2 SNEGSKA (reference sequence). Here the CDR3 reads CSASEGNQPQHF. The DNA for the CDR3 is TGCAGTGCTAGTGAAGGCAATCAGCCCCAGCATTTT.

This clonotype was picked up a small number of times. The chain couples TRBV27 to TRBJ2-6, with D unclear. The CDR3 runs to 16 residues. Germline CDR1 is MNHEY and CDR2 is SMNVEV (reference sequence). V lost 3 bases and J 2 bases, leaving 11 bases between the germline ends. The CDR3, as DNA: TGTGCCAGCAGTTTGGAAGGCACGGCTGGGGCCAACGTCCTGACTTTC. It is translated as CASSLEGTAGANVLTF.

This clonotype was seen only a few times. The chain is built from TRBV2 and TRBJ2-3; 11 bases are a match to TRBD2. The CDR3 consists of 16 residues. CDR1 and CDR2 from the germline V gene are SNHLY and FYNNEI. V shed 6 bases, J shed 2 bases, and the junction held 7 bases outside the gene matches. The CDR3: CASRLRGLADTDTQYF. DNA for the CDR3: TGTGCCAGCAGGCTTCGGGGACTAGCGGACACAGATACGCAGTATTTT.

This clonotype came up many times. V and J are TRBV27 and TRBJ2-1, with a weak D call TRBD1 (5 bases). V lost 5 bases to trimming and J lost 3 bases, with 17 bases between them. CDR3 length equals 16 residues. Germline assignment: CDR1 MNHEY and CDR2 SMNVEV (reference sequence). CDR3 loop: CASSPTDTSIYNEQFF. The CDR3 DNA reads as TGTGCCAGCAGTCCTACGGACACGTCTATCTACAATGAGCAGTTCTTC.

In this sample, this clonotype turned up a few times. The V and J genes are TRBV6-6 and TRBJ2-3, with TRBD2 matching over 7 bases. The length of the CDR3 is 13 residues. V shed 7 bases, J shed 5 bases, and the junction held 6 bases outside the gene matches. The germline gives CDR1 MNHNY, CDR2 SVGAGI (reference sequence). The CDR3: CASNTLARDTQYF. CDR3 in DNA: TGTGCCAGCAATACACTAGCGAGAGATACGCAGTATTTT.

This clonotype was detected many times. The chain joins TRBV4-2 to TRBJ2-7; TRBD1 is a possible D gene (6 bases). The V end lost 2 bases, the J end lost 1 base, and 21 bases lay between the germline ends. The germline gives CDR1 LGHNA, CDR2 YNFKEQ. The CDR3 covers 18 residues. The CDR3 region is CASSQRGPGPGESYEQYF. In DNA form, the CDR3 reads TGTGCCAGCAGCCAAAGAGGCCCCGGGCCAGGGGAATCCTACGAGCAGTACTTC.

The chain couples TRBV5-1 to TRBJ2-6; perhaps TRBD1 as D (5 bases). Trimming cost V 4 bases and J 7 bases, with 15 bases left between them. The CDR3 runs to 15 residues. Germline CDR1 and CDR2: SGHRS and YFSETQ. The CDR3 is CASSDAGPGANVLTF. The CDR3, as DNA: TGCGCCAGCAGCGATGCAGGGCCCGGAGCCAACGTCCTGACTTTC.

This clonotype was seen more than once but under ten times. The rearrangement uses TRBV28 and TRBJ1-6; perhaps TRBD1 as D (5 bases). The V end lost 6 bases, the J end lost 1 base, and 19 bases lay between the germline ends. Germline V gene sequence: CDR1 MDHEN, CDR2 SYDVKM. This CDR3 is built from 18 residues. The CDR3 nucleotides read TGTGCCAGCAGCTTCTCGGGGGGATTGGGATCCTATAATTCACCCCTCCACTTT. Translation: CASSFSGGLGSYNSPLHF.

The chain joins TRBV12-3 or TRBV12-4 to TRBJ2-3; D not certain. The CDR3 sequence is 12 residues long. V lost 10 bases, J lost 10 bases, and 18 bases lay in between. The CDR3 loop is CAINRMSGAQYF. The DNA of the CDR3 is TGTGCCATCAACCGTATGAGTGGGGCGCAGTATTTT.